This T cell receptor (beta chain) was captured in a study of T cell changes during pregnancy in multiple sclerosis. Generated by immunoSEQ multiplex PCR, the TCRdb table keeps only in-frame clones and is missing some. Of 40,000 to 50,000 clones in the sample, roughly 84% were seen once. Germline CDR1 is SGDLS and CDR2 is YYNGEE. This CDR3 has 16 residues. The V end lost 5 bases, the J end lost 2 bases, and 16 bases lay between the germline ends. This sequence joins TRBV9 and TRBJ2-2, with D hard to call. This TCR derives from a female donor with multiple sclerosis, enrolled in a pregnancy study. This sample comprised CD4+ T cells from peripheral blood mononuclear cells, obtained before pregnancy. Here the CDR3 reads CASRLTDTYNTGELFF. Here the CDR3 DNA reads TGTGCCAGCAGACTTACCGACACTTATAACACCGGGGAGCTGTTTTTT.